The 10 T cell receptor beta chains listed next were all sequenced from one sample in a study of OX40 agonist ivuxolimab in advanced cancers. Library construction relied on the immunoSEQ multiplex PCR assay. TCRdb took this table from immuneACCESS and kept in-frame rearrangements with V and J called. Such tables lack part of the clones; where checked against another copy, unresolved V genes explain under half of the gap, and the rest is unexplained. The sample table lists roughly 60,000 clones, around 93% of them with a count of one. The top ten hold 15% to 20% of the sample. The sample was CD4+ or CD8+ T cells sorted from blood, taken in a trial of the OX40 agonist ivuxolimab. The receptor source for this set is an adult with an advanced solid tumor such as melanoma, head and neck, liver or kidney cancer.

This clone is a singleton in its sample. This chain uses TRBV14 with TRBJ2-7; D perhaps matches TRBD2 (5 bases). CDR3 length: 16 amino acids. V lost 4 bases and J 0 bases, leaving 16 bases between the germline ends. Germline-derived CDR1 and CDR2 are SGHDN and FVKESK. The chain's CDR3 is CASSLTSGESSYEQYF. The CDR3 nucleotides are TGTGCCAGCAGCCTTACAAGTGGGGAGAGCTCCTACGAGCAGTACTTC.

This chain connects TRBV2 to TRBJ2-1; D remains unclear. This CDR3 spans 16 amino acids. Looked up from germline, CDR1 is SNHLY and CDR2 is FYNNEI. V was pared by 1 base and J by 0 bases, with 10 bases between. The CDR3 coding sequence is TGTGCCAGCAGTGAAGACTTTGCCAGCTCCTACAATGAGCAGTTCTTC. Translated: CASSEDFASSYNEQFF.

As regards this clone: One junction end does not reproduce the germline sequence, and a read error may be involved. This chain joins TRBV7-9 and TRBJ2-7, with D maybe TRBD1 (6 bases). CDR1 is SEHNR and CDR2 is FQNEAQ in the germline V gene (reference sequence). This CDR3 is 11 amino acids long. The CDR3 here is CASSLGGQPFF. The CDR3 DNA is TGTGCCAGCAGCTTAGGCGGACAGCCGTTTTTC.

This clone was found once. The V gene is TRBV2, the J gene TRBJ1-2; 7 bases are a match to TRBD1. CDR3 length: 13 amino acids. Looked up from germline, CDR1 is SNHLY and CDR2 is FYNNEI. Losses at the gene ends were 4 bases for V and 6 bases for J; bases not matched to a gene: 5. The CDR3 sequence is CASSADRRNGYTF. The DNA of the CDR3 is TGTGCCAGCAGTGCGGACAGGCGGAATGGCTACACCTTC.

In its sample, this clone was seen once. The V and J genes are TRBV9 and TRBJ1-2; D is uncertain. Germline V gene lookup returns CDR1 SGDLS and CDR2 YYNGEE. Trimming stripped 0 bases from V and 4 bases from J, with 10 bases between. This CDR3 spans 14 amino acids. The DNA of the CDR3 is TGTGCCAGCAGCGTAGATACGGGTAGCTATGGCTACACCTTC. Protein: CASSVDTGSYGYTF.

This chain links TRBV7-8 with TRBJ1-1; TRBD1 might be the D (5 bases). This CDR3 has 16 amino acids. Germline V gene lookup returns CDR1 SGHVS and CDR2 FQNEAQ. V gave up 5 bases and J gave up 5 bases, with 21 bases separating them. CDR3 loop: CASSPTPREVETEAFF. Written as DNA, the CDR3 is TGTGCCAGCAGCCCCACCCCCAGGGAGGTGGAAACTGAAGCTTTCTTT.

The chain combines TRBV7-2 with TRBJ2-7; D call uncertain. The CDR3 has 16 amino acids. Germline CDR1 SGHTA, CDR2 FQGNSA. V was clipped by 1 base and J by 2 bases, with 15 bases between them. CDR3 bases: TGTGCCAGCAGCTTAGGTGAGCGTCTTCTCCCCTACGAGCAGTACTTC. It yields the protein CASSLGERLLPYEQYF.

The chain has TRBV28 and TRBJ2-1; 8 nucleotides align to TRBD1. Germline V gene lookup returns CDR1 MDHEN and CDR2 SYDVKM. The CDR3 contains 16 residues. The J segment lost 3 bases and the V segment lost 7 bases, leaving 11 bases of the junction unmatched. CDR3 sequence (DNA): TGTGCCAGCACCTCGAACAGGGGGAGTTTCTACAATGAGCAGTTCTTC. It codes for CASTSNRGSFYNEQFF.

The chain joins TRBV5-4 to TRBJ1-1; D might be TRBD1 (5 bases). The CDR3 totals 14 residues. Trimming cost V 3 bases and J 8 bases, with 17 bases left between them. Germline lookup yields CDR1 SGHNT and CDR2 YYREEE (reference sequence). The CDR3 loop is CASSSLPRVTEAFF. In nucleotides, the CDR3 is TGTGCCAGCAGCTCCCTCCCCAGGGTCACCGAAGCTTTCTTT.

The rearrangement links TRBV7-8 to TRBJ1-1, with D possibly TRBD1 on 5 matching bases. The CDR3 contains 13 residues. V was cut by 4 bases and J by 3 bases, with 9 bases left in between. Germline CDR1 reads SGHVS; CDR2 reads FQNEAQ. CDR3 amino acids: CASSSSGYTEAFF. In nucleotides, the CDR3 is TGTGCCAGCAGCTCGTCAGGGTACACTGAAGCTTTCTTT.